Listed below are T cell receptor beta chains from one sample, sequenced in a study of cytomegalovirus exposure and HLA in healthy donors. Sequencing used immunoSEQ multiplex PCR; TCRdb keeps in-frame clones, though not all of them. Among about 98,000 clones listed, about 85% were seen once. The sample was PBMCs. The receptor set was obtained from a female donor in good health and CMV-seropositive. Each CDR3 is given with its conserved first and last residue. A D gene is named only where the DNA matches it firmly. A row's size may be missing; if present it is once, few, many or a size class.

V	size	D	J	CDR3	DNA
TRBV2	few	TRBD1	TRBJ2-2	CASSGLSDRGTGELFF	TGTGCCAGCAGTGGATTATCGGACAGGGGAACCGGGGAGCTGTTTTTT
TRBV30	.	TRBD2	TRBJ2-7	CAWSVLLVGGSAYEQYF	TGTGCCTGGAGTGTACTTTTAGTGGGAGGGTCAGCGTACGAGCAGTACTTC
TRBV7-2	.	TRBD1	TRBJ2-4	CASSLVGTGAKNIQYF	TGTGCCAGCAGCTTAGTAGGGACAGGAGCCAAAAACATTCAGTACTTC
TRBV9	.	TRBD1	TRBJ2-6	CASSERTGTGANVLTF	TGTGCCAGCAGCGAAAGGACAGGGACTGGGGCCAACGTCCTGACTTTC
TRBV5-8	.	.	TRBJ2-5	CASSLARQAETQYF	TGTGCCAGCAGCTTGGCCAGGCAGGCGGAGACCCAGTACTTC
TRBV6-5	.	.	TRBJ1-3	CASSYSGVTGNTIYF	TGTGCCAGCAGTTACTCAGGGGTTACTGGAAACACCATATATTTT
TRBV25-1	.	.	TRBJ2-3	CASGLTDTQYF	TGTGCATCAGGTTTAACAGATACGCAGTATTTT
TRBV7-9	.	TRBD2	TRBJ2-5	CSSSLRKSLAGNQETQYF	TGTTCCAGCAGCTTACGAAAGTCACTAGCGGGGAACCAAGAGACCCAGTACTTC
TRBV6-6	.	TRBD1	TRBJ2-5	CASGIWTGGETQYF	TGTGCCAGCGGTATCTGGACAGGGGGCGAGACCCAGTACTTC
TRBV10-1	few	TRBD2	TRBJ2-7	CASSAGLAVWDEQYF	TGCGCCAGCAGTGCCGGACTAGCGGTCTGGGACGAGCAGTACTTC
TRBV9	.	TRBD1	TRBJ1-1	CASSPRQGLYTEAFF	TGTGCCAGCAGCCCACGACAGGGGTTGTACACTGAAGCTTTCTTT
TRBV11-2	.	.	TRBJ2-5	CASSFRETQYF	TGTGCCAGCAGCTTCAGAGAGACCCAGTACTTC
TRBV4-1	.	TRBD2	TRBJ2-1	CASSQETTSGTRHEQFF	TGCGCCAGCAGCCAAGAGACGACTAGCGGGACTCGGCATGAGCAGTTCTTC
TRBV21-1	.	.	TRBJ2-1	CASSKVRDREYNEQFF	TGTGCCAGCAGCAAAGTCCGGGACAGAGAATACAATGAGCAGTTCTTC
TRBV6-4	.	.	TRBJ2-1	CASSPLAHVSYNEQFF	TGTGCCAGCAGTCCCCTAGCGCATGTTTCCTACAATGAGCAGTTCTTC
TRBV7-2	.	.	TRBJ2-1	CASRSHFTAYNEQFF	TGTGCCAGCAGGTCCCACTTTACTGCCTACAATGAGCAGTTCTTC
TRBV5-6	.	.	TRBJ1-5	CASSHTRTRWAQHF	TGTGCCAGCAGCCACACACGAACTAGATGGGCCCAGCATTTT
TRBV6-6	.	TRBD2	TRBJ2-7	CASSYPRGEGKTEQYF	TGTGCCAGCAGTTACCCACGCGGGGAGGGGAAGACCGAGCAGTACTTC
TRBV7-9	.	TRBD1	TRBJ2-7	CASRPGTGYYEQYF	TGTGCCAGCAGGCCCGGGACAGGGTATTACGAGCAGTACTTC
TRBV30	once	TRBD1	TRBJ2-7	CAWTSLAGQGEQYF	TGTGCCTGGACCTCACTTGCCGGACAGGGCGAGCAGTACTTC
TRBV2	.	.	TRBJ1-2	CASTRDINYGYTF	TGTGCCAGCACCAGGGATATTAACTATGGCTACACCTTC
TRBV7-2	few	.	TRBJ2-7	CASSKARGATFGEQYF	TGTGCCAGCAGCAAAGCCCGGGGGGCCACGTTCGGCGAGCAGTACTTC
TRBV14	few	.	TRBJ1-1	CASSQSRQLTEAFF	TGTGCCAGCAGCCAAAGTCGACAGCTCACTGAAGCTTTCTTT
TRBV28	.	.	TRBJ2-7	CASSLPSTTRQVLSYEQYF	TGTGCCAGCAGTTTGCCGTCGACGACTCGACAGGTTTTGTCCTACGAGCAGTACTTC
TRBV19	.	TRBD2	TRBJ2-5	CASSPDWGGKETQYF	TGTGCCAGTAGCCCCGATTGGGGGGGAAAAGAGACCCAGTACTTC
TRBV9	.	.	TRBJ2-1	CASSVDSGAYNEQFF	TGTGCCAGCAGCGTAGATTCGGGAGCCTACAATGAGCAGTTCTTC
TRBV30	.	TRBD1	TRBJ2-7	CAWSRGQGYEQYF	TGTGCCTGGAGTAGGGGACAGGGCTACGAGCAGTACTTC
TRBV7-2	.	.	TRBJ1-1	CASRAIRNTEAFF	TGTGCCAGCAGAGCGATCAGGAACACTGAAGCTTTCTTT
TRBV10-1	.	.	TRBJ2-1	CASSGGGGDTGNEQFF	TGCGCCAGCAGTGGGGGAGGTGGGGATACTGGCAATGAGCAGTTCTTC
TRBV28	.	.	TRBJ2-3	CASSLVQIGGTDTQYF	TGTGCCAGCAGTTTAGTACAGATCGGTGGCACAGATACGCAGTATTTT
TRBV13	.	TRBD2	TRBJ2-4	CASSLFSGGRNIQYF	TGTGCCAGCAGCTTATTTAGCGGGGGAAGGAACATTCAGTACTTC
TRBV6-1	.	TRBD1	TRBJ1-2	CASSLTGGYGYTF	TGTGCCAGCAGTTTAACAGGGGGCTATGGCTACACCTTC
TRBV7-9	.	.	TRBJ2-7	CASSLAREQYF	TGTGCCAGCAGCTTAGCGAGGGAGCAGTACTTC
TRBV27	.	.	TRBJ1-5	CASSLSSRWRENQPQHF	TGTGCCAGCAGTTTATCGAGTCGTTGGAGGGAAAATCAGCCCCAGCATTTT
TRBV10-1	.	.	TRBJ2-3	CASSGDTDTQYF	TGCGCCAGCTCCGGGGACACAGATACGCAGTATTTT
TRBV19	.	.	TRBJ1-5	CASSAGRLSNQPQHF	TGTGCCAGTAGTGCGGGACGGCTTAGCAATCAGCCCCAGCATTTT
TRBV2	.	.	TRBJ1-2	CASSEGGYGYTF	TGTGCCAGCAGTGAGGGGGGTTACGGCTACACCTTC
TRBV7-9	.	TRBD2	TRBJ2-1	CASSSPPFPSGFTYNEQFF	TGTGCCAGCAGCTCACCACCTTTTCCTAGCGGTTTTACCTACAATGAGCAGTTCTTC
TRBV6-5	few	.	TRBJ2-2	CASSYPTDGGELFF	TGTGCCAGCAGTTACCCGACAGATGGCGGGGAGCTGTTTTTT
TRBV6-1	.	TRBD1	TRBJ1-6	CASIQGGYNSPLHF	TGTGCCAGCATCCAGGGGGGTTATAATTCACCCCTCCACTTT
TRBV7-7	.	TRBD1	TRBJ2-5	CASSSTGGVETQYF	TGTGCCAGCAGCTCGACAGGGGGTGTAGAGACCCAGTACTTC
TRBV14	.	TRBD1	TRBJ2-1	CASSPTTGLYGEQFF	TGTGCCAGCAGCCCGACGACAGGGCTCTACGGGGAGCAGTTCTTC
TRBV5-1	.	.	TRBJ2-1	CASSLGPYNEQFF	TGCGCCAGCAGCTTGGGGCCCTACAATGAGCAGTTCTTC
TRBV7-7	.	TRBD2	TRBJ2-3	CASSLGLAGGDTQYF	TGTGCTAGCAGCCTCGGACTAGCGGGAGGCGATACGCAGTATTTT
TRBV5-4	.	.	TRBJ2-3	CASSLSPGEDTQYF	TGTGCCAGCAGCTTGAGCCCGGGGGAAGATACGCAGTATTTT
TRBV28	once	TRBD1	TRBJ1-5	CASSFPRGATGGGGNQPQHF	TGTGCCAGCAGTTTCCCAAGAGGGGCAACAGGGGGCGGGGGCAATCAGCCCCAGCATTTT
TRBV28	.	TRBD1	TRBJ2-1	CASSLEDRNEQFF	TGTGCCAGCAGTTTAGAGGACAGGAATGAGCAGTTCTTC
TRBV30	.	TRBD1	TRBJ2-7	CAWSTPWDRGHYEQYF	TGTGCCTGGAGCACCCCGTGGGACAGGGGCCACTACGAGCAGTACTTC
TRBV11-1	.	TRBD1	TRBJ2-7	CASSPIPGTGKTYEQYF	TGTGCCAGCAGCCCCATCCCCGGGACAGGGAAAACCTACGAGCAGTACTTC
TRBV6-6	.	.	TRBJ1-5	CASSFDDSPIQPQHF	TGTGCCAGCAGTTTTGACGACAGCCCTATCCAGCCCCAGCATTTT
TRBV5-6	.	.	TRBJ1-1	CASSSTGDTEAFF	TGTGCCAGCAGCTCTACCGGGGACACTGAAGCTTTCTTT
TRBV6-1	.	TRBD1	TRBJ1-2	CASSGQGTSLWYGYTF	TGTGCCAGCAGTGGACAGGGGACCTCCCTGTGGTATGGCTACACCTTC
TRBV5-1	.	TRBD1	TRBJ1-1	CASSALTGTGCEAFF	TGCGCCAGCAGCGCCTTAACCGGGACAGGGTGTGAAGCTTTCTTT
TRBV5-1	once	TRBD2	TRBJ2-5	CASSGGTSQETQYF	TGCGCCAGCAGCGGGGGGACTAGCCAAGAGACCCAGTACTTC